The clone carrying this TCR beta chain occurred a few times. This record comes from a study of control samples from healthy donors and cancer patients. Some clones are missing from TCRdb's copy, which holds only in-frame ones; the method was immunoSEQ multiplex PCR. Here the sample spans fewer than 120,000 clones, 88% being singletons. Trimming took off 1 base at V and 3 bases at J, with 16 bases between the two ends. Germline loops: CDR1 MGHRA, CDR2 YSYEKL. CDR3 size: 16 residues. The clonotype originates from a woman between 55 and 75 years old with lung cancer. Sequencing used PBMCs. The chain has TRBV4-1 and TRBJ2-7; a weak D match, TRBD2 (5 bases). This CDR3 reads CASSQVLVGEDYEQYF. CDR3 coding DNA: TGCGCCAGCAGCCAAGTACTGGTGGGAGAAGACTACGAGCAGTACTTC.